The sequence of this TCR beta chain was determined in a study of Ad26.COV2.S vaccination and SARS-CoV-2 variants. Regarding this clone: What it recognizes is unknown.

This table comes from immunoSEQ multiplex PCR, and its TCRdb copy is limited to in-frame clones, with some not included. The sample holds 97,000 or so clones, 80% seen once. Whole-study results and caveats: Breadth of non-spike TCRs did not differ between vaccinees and placebo recipients. Following vaccination, spike-specific CD8+ and CD4+ T cell responses reportedly exhibited substantial breadth. In TCR breadth and depth analyses, total T cell responses may have been underestimated. Those who received the vaccine showed greater spike-specific TCR breadth than those given placebo.

With 6 bases clipped from V and 4 bases from J, the junction kept 9 bases outside the gene matches. Looked up from germline, CDR1 is SEHNR and CDR2 is FQNEAQ (reference sequence). This CDR3 has 15 residues. The chain has TRBV7-9 and TRBJ2-1, with 7 bases fitting TRBD1. The source was peripheral blood, collected after recovery from COVID-19. The clonotype was recovered from a human donor who had recovered from COVID-19. The CDR3 loop reads CASRGDSEAYNEQFF. In DNA, the CDR3 is TGTGCCAGCAGGGGGGACAGCGAAGCTTACAATGAGCAGTTCTTC.